The T cell receptor (beta chain) described here comes from a study of CD8 T cells in ankylosing spondylitis. The CDR3 runs to 14 residues. Trimming removed 0 bases from V and 4 bases from J, with 11 bases in between. Per germline, CDR1 DFQATT and CDR2 SNEGSKA (reference sequence). In this sample, this clonotype turned up a few times. Its antigen is not identified. TCRdb passed the 5' RACE reads through MiXCR, listing each CDR3 protein once. The table has some 130,000 distinct CDR3 sequences, 8% to 9% seen once. Study-wide findings and caveats: What appeared characteristic of ankylosing spondylitis blood was a TCR beta motif of eight highly homologous variants. Clones linked to disease were reported to show significant enrichment in matched ankylosing spondylitis synovial fluid.

The chain is built from TRBV20-1 and TRBJ2-3, with D tentatively TRBD1 or TRBD2 (5 bases each). The clonotype was recovered from a male donor with ankylosing spondylitis. The material sequenced was synovial fluid, either unsorted or a sorted T cell fraction (not recorded which). The CDR3 DNA sequence: TGCAGTGCTAGAGATGGGCAGGGACCAGATACGCAGTATTTT. It encodes CSARDGQGPDTQYF.